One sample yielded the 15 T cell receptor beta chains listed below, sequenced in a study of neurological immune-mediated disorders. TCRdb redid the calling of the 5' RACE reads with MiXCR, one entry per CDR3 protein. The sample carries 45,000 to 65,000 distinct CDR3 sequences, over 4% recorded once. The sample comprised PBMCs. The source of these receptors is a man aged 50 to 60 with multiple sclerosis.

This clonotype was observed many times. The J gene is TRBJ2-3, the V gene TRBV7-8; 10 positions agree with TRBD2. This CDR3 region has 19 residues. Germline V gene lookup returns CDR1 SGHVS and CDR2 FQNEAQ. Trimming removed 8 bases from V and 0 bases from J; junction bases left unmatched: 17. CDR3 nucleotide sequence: TGTGCCAGCCACCCGGGCCTAGCGGGAGTGGGGTCTAGCACAGATACGCAGTATTTT. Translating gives CASHPGLAGVGSSTDTQYF.

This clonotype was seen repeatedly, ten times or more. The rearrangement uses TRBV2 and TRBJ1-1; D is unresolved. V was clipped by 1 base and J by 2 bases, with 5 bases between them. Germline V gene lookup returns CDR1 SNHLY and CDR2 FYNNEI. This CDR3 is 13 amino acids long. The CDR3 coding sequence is TGTGCCAGCAGTGAAGAGGGTAACACTGAAGCTTTCTTT. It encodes CASSEEGNTEAFF.

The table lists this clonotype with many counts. The CDR3 DNA is TGTGCCACGGGGGAAGATAAAACCGGGGAGCTGTTTTTT. This sequence encodes CATGEDKTGELFF. The V and J genes are TRBV15 and TRBJ2-2; D may correspond to TRBD1 or TRBD2 (5 bases each). Looked up from germline, CDR1 is LNHNV and CDR2 is YYDKDF (reference sequence). This CDR3 comprises 13 residues. Trimming pared 9 bases from V and 5 bases from J, leaving 13 bases between.

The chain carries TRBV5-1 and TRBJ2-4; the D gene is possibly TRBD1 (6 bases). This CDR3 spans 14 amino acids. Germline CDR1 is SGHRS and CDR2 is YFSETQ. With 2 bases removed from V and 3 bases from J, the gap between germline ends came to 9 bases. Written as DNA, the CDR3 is TGCGCCAGCAGCTTTACAGGGAACAAAAACATTCAGTACTTC. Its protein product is CASSFTGNKNIQYF.

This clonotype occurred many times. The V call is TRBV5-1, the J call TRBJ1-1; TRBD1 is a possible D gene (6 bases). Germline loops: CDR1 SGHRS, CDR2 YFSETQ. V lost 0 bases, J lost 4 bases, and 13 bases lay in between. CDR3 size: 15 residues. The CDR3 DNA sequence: TGCGCCAGCAGCTTGGGTGGGGGCGCTTCCACTGAAGCTTTCTTT. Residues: CASSLGGGASTEAFF.

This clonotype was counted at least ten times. The chain's CDR3 is CASSLAGGTAGNTIYF. The CDR3 DNA sequence: TGTGCCAGCAGCTTAGCAGGGGGCACGGCTGGAAACACCATATATTTT. The chain couples TRBV7-2 to TRBJ1-3, with 7 bases that match TRBD1. Germline lookup yields CDR1 SGHTA and CDR2 FQGNSA. Losses at the gene ends were 0 bases for V and 2 bases for J; bases not matched to a gene: 4. The length of the CDR3 is 16 residues. Together with reference TRBV7-2 and TRBJ1-3, the CDR3 gives the full variable domain: GAGVSQSPSNKVTEKGKDVELRCDPISGHTALYWYRQSLGQGLEFLIYFQGNSAPDKSGLPSDRFSAERTGGSVSTLTIQRTQQEDSAVYLCASSLAGGTAGNTIYFGEGSWLTVV.

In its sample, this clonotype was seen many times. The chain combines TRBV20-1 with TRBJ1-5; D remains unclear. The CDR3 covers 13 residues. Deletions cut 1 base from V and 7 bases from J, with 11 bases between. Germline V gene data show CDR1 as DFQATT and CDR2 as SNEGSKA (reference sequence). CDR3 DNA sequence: TGCAGTGCTAGAGTTAGGGTAGGACAGCCCCAGCATTTT. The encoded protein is CSARVRVGQPQHF.

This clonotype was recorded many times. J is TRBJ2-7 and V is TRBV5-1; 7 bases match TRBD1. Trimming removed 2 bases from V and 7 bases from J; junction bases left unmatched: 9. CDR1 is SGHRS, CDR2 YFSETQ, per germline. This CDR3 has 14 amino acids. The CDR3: CASSFTGTGVEQYF. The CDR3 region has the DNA TGCGCCAGCAGCTTTACCGGCACAGGGGTTGAGCAGTACTTC.

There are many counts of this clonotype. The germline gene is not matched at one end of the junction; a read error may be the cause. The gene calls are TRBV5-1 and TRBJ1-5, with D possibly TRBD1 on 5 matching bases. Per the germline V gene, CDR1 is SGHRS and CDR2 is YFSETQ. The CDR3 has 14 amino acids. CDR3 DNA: TGCGCCAGCAGTACGGGGGATAGCAATCAGCCCCAGAATTTT. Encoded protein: CASSTGDSNQPQNF.

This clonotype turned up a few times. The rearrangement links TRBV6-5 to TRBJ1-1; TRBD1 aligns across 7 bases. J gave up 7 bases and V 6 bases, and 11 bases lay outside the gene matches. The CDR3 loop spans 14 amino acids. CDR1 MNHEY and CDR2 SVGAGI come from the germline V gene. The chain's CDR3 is CASRQDRENVEAFF. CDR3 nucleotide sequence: TGTGCCAGCAGACAAGACAGGGAAAACGTTGAAGCTTTCTTT.

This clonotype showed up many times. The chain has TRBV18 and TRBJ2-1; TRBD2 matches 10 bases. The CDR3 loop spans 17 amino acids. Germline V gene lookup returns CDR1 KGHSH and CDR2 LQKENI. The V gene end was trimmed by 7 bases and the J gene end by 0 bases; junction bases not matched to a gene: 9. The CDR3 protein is CASLSEREGSSYNEQFF. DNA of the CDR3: TGTGCCAGCTTATCGGAGCGGGAGGGCAGCTCCTACAATGAGCAGTTCTTC.

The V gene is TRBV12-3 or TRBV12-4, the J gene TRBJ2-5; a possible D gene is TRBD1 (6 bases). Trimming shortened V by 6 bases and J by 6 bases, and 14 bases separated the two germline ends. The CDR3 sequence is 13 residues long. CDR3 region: CASSPGTTKTQYF. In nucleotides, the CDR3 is TGTGCCAGCAGCCCGGGGACAACGAAGACCCAGTACTTC.

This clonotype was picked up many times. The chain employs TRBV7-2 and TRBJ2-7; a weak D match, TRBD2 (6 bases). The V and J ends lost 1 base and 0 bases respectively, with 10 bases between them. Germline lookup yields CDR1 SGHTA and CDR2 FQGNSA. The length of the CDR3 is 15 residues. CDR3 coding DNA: TGTGCCAGCAGCTTAGTAGGCGGGGTCTCCTACGAGCAGTACTTC. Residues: CASSLVGGVSYEQYF.

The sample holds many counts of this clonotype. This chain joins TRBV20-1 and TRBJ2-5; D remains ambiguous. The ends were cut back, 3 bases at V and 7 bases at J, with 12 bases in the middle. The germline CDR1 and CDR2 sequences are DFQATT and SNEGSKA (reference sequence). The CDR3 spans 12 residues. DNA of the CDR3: TGCAGTGCTAGGACCCAACTCGGGACCCAGTACTTC. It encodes CSARTQLGTQYF.

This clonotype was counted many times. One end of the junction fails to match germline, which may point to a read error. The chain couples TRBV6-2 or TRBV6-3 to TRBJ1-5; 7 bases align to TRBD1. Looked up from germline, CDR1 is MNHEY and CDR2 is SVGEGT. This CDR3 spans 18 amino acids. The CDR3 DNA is TGTGCCAGCAGTTACCTGACAGGGTCGGCGGTAGGCAATCAGCCCCAGAATTTT. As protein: CASSYLTGSAVGNQPQNF.